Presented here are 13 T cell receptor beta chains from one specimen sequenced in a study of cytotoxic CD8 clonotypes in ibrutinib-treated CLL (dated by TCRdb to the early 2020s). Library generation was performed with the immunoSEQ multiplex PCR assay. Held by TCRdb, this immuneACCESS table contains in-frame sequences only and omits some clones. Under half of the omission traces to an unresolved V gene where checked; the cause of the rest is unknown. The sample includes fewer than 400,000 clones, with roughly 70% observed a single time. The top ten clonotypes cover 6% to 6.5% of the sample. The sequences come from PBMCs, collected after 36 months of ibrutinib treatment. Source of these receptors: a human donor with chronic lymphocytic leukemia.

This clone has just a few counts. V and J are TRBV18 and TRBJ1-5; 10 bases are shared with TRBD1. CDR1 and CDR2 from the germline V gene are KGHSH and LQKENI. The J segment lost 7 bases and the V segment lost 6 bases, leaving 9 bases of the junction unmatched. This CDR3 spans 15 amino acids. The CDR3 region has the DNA TGTGCCAGCTCGCCCCGGGACAGGGGCGGGCAGCCCCAGCATTTT. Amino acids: CASSPRDRGGQPQHF.

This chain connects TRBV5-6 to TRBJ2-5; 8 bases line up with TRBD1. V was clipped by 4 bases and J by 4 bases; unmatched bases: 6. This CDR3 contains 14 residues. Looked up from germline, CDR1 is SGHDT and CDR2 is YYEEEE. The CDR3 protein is CASSETGVVETQYF. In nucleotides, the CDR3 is TGTGCCAGCAGCGAGACAGGGGTGGTAGAGACCCAGTACTTC.

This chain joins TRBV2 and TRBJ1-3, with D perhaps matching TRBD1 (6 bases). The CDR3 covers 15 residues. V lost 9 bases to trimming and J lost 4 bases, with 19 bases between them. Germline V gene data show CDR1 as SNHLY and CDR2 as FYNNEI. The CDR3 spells CASFGAGASGNTIYF. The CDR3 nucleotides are TGTGCCAGTTTCGGGGCAGGGGCCTCCGGAAACACCATATATTTT. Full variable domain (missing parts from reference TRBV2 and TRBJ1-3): EPEVTQTPSHQVTQMGQEVILRCVPISNHLYFYWYRQILGQKVEFLVSFYNNEISEKSEIFDDQFSVERPDGSNFTLKIRSTKLEDSAMYFCASFGAGASGNTIYFGEGSWLTVV.

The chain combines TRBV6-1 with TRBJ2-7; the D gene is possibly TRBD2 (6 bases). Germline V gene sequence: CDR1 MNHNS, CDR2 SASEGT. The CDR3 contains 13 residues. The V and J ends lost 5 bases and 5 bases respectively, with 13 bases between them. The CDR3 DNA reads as TGTGCCAGCAGTCGGAGGTCGGGGGACGAGCAGTACTTC. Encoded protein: CASSRRSGDEQYF.

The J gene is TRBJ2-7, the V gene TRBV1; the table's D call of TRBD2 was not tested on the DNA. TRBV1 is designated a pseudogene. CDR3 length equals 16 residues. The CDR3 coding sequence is TGCACCAGCAGCCACGGGCGGGAACCTAATTCCTACGAGCAGTACTTC. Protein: CTSSHGREPNSYEQYF.

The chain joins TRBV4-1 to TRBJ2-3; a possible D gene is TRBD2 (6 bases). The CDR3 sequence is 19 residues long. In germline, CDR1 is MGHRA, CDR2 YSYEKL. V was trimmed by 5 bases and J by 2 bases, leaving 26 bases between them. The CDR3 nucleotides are TGCGCCAGCAGCAACCACCTCATAGCGGTATCGACTAACACAGATACGCAGTATTTT. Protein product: CASSNHLIAVSTNTDTQYF.

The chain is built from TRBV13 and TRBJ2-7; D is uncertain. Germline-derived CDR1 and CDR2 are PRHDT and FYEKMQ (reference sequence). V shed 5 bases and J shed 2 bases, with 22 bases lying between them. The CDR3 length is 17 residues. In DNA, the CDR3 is TGTGCCAGCAGCGCATACGGCCGGGTCAGAAGTACCTACGAGCAGTACTTC. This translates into CASSAYGRVRSTYEQYF.

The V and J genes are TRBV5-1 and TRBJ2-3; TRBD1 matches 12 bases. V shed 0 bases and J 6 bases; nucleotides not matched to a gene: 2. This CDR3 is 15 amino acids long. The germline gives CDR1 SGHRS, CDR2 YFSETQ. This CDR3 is CASSLGDRGRDTQYF. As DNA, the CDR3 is TGCGCCAGCAGCTTGGGGGACAGGGGGCGGGATACGCAGTATTTT.

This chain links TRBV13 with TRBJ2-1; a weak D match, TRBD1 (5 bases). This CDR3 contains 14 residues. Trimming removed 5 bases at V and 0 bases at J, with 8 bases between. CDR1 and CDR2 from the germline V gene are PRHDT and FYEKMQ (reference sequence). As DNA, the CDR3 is TGTGCCAGCAGCAGACAGAGCTCCTACAATGAGCAGTTCTTC. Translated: CASSRQSSYNEQFF.

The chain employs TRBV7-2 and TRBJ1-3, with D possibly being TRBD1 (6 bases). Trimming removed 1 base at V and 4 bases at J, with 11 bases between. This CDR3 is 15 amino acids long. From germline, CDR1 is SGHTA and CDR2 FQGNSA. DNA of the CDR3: TGTGCCAGCAGCTTAGACAGGGAGGTCGGAAACACCATATATTTT. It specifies CASSLDREVGNTIYF. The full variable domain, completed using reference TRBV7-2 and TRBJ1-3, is GAGVSQSPSNKVTEKGKDVELRCDPISGHTALYWYRQSLGQGLEFLIYFQGNSAPDKSGLPSDRFSAERTGGSVSTLTIQRTQQEDSAVYLCASSLDREVGNTIYFGEGSWLTVV.

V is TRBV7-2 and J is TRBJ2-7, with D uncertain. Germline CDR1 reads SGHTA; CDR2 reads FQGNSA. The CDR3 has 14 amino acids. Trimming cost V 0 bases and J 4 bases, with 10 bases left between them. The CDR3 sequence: CASSLAGKRYEQYF. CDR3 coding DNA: TGTGCCAGCAGCTTAGCGGGCAAGCGATACGAGCAGTACTTC.

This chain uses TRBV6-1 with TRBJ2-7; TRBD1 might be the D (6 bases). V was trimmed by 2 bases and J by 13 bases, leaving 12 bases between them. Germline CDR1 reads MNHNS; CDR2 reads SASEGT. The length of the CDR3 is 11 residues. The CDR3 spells CASSERDKTYF. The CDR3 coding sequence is TGTGCCAGCAGTGAACGGGACAAGACTTACTTC.

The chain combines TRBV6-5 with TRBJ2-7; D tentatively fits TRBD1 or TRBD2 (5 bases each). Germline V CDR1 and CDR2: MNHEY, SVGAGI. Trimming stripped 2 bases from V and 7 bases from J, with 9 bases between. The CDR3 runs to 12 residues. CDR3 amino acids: CASSYPGREQYF. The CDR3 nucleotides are TGTGCCAGCAGTTACCCAGGGAGAGAGCAGTACTTC.